The sequence of this T cell receptor (beta chain) was determined in a study of a mutant IDH1 vaccine in newly diagnosed glioma. About the research overall: Standard pretreatment was either radiotherapy, temozolomide, or, for most, radiochemotherapy with temozolomide.

Using immunoSEQ multiplex PCR, the repertoire was profiled, and TCRdb retains in-frame clones only, with some absent. The table shows some 67,000 clones, with about 86% occurring only once. Study outcomes and limitations: Apparently, pseudoprogression bore no relation to changes among the top peripheral T cell clonotypes.

About this clone: What it binds is unknown.

V shed 1 base, J shed 4 bases, and the junction held 9 bases outside the gene matches. The CDR3 has 18 residues. Germline V gene data show CDR1 as MGHRA and CDR2 as YSYEKL. Time point reported: baseline, week 1 (first vaccination visit). Treatment: pre-vaccination baseline after standard-of-care therapy. The source material was peripheral blood mononuclear cells (PBMCs), sampled from a glioma patient treated with radiotherapy, temozolomide or both. The receptor was isolated from a woman between 18 and 29 years old with glioma. Some clones in this sample may be carry-over from other donors' samples. The chain uses TRBV4-1 and TRBJ2-1; 11 bases line up with TRBD1. The CDR3 here is CASSQGRRTGGRYNEQFF. CDR3 nucleotide sequence: TGCGCCAGCAGCCAAGGTCGGAGGACAGGGGGCCGGTACAATGAGCAGTTCTTC.